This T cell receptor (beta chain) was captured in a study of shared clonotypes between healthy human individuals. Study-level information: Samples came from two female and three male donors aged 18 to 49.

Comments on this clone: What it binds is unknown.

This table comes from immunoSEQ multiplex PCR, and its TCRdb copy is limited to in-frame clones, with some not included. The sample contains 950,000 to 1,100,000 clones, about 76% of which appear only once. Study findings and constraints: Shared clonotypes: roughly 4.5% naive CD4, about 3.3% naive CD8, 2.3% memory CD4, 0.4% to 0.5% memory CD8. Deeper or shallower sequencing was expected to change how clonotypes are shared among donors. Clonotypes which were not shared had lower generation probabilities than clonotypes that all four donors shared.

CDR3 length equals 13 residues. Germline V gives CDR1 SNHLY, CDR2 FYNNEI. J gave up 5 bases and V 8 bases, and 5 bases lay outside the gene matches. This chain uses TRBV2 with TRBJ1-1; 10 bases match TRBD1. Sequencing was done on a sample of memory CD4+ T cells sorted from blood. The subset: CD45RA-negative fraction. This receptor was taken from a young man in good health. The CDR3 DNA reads TGTGCCAGCCATGGGACAGGGGTGACTGAAGCTTTCTTT. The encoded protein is CASHGTGVTEAFF.